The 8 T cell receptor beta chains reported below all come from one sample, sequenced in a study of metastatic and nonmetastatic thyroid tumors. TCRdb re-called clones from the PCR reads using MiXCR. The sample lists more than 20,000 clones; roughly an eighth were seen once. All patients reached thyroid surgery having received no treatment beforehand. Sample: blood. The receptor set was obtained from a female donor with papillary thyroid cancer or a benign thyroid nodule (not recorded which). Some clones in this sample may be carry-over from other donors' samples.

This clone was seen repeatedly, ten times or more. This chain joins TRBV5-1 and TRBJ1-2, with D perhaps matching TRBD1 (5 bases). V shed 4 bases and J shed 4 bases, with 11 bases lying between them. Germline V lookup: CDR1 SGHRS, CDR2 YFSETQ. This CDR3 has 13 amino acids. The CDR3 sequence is CASSPTVSYGYTF. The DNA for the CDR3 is TGCGCCAGCAGCCCGACAGTAAGCTATGGCTACACCTTC. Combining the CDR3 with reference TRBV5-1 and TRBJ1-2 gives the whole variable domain KAGVTQTPRYLIKTRGQQVTLSCSPISGHRSVSWYQQTPGQGLQFLFEYFSETQRNKGNFPGRFSGRQFSNSRSEMNVSTLELGDSALYLCASSPTVSYGYTFGSGTRLTVV.

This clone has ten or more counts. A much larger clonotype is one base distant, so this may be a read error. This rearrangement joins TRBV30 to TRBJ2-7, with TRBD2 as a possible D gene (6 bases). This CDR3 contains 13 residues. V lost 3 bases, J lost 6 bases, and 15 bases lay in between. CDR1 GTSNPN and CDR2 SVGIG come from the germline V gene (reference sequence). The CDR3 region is CAWRRDLPCEQYF. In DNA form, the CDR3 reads TGTGCCTGGAGGCGGGACTTACCCTGCGAGCAGTACTTC.

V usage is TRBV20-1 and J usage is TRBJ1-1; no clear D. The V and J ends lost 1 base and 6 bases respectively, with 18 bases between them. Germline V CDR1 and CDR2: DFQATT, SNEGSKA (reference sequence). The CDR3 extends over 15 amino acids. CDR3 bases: TGCAGTGCTAGAGGTCTTAATAGTCTACGGGCTGAAGCTTTCTTT. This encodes CSARGLNSLRAEAFF.

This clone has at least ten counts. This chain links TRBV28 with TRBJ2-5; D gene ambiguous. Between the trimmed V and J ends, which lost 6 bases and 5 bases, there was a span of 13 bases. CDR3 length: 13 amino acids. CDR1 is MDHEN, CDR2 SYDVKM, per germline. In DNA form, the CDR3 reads TGTGCCAGCAGATTGGGGATTTTGGAGACCCAGTACTTC. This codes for CASRLGILETQYF.

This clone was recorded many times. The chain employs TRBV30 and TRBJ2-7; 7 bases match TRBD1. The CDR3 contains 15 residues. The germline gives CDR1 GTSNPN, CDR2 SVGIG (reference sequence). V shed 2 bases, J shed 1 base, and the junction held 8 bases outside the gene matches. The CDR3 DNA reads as TGTGCCTGGAGTACTCCAAACAGGGGATCCTACGAGCAGTACTTC. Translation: CAWSTPNRGSYEQYF.

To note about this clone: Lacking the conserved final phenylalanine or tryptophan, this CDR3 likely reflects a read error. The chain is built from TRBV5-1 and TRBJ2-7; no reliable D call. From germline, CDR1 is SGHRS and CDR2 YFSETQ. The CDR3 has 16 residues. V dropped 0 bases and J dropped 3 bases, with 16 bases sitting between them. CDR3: CASSLGIMMALYEQYS. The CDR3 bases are TGCGCCAGCAGCTTGGGAATTATGATGGCACTCTACGAGCAGTACTCC.

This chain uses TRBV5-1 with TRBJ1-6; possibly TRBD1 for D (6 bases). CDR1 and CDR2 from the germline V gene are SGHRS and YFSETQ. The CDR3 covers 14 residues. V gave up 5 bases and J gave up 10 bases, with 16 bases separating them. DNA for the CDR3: TGCGCCAGCAGACCGAAAGGGGGTGGCTCACCCCTCCACTTT. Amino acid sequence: CASRPKGGGSPLHF.

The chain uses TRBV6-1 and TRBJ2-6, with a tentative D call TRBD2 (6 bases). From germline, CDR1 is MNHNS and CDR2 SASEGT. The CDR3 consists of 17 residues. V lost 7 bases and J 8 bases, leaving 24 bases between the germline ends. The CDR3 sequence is CASIPTRGSPRSNVLTF. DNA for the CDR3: TGTGCCAGCATCCCGACCCGGGGGAGTCCTCGGTCCAACGTCCTGACTTTC.